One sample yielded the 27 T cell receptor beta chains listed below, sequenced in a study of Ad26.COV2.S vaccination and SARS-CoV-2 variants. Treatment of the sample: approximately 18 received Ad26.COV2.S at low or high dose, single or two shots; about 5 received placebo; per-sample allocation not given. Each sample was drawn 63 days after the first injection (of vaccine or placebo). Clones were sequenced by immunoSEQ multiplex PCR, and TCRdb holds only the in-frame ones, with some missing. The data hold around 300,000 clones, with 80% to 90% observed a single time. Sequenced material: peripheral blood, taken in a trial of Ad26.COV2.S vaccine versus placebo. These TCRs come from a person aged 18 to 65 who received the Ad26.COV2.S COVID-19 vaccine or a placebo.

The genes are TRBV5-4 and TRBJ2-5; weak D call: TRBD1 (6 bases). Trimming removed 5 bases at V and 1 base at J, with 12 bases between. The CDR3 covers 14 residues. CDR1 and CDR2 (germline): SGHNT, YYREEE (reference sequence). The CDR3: CASRLQGSQETQYF. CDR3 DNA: TGTGCCAGCAGGCTACAGGGATCCCAAGAGACCCAGTACTTC.

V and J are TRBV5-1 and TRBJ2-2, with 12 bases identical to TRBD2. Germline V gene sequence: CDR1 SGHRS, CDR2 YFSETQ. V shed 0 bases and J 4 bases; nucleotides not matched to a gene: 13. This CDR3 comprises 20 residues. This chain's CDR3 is CASSLGLGLAGRGSTGELFF. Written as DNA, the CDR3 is TGCGCCAGCAGCTTGGGCCTAGGACTAGCGGGAAGAGGATCCACCGGGGAGCTGTTTTTT.

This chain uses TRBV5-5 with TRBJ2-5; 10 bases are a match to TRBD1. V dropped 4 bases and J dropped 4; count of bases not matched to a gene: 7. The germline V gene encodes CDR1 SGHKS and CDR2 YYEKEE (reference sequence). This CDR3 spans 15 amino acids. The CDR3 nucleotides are TGTGCCAGCAGCAGGGGGACAGGGGATGGAGAGACCCAGTACTTC. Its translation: CASSRGTGDGETQYF.

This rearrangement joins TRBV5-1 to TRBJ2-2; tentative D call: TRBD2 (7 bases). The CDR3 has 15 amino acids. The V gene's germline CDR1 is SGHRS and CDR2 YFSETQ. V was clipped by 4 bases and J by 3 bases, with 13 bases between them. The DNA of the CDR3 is TGCGCCAGCAGCATTCAGGGGAGGGACACCGGGGAGCTGTTTTTT. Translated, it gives CASSIQGRDTGELFF.

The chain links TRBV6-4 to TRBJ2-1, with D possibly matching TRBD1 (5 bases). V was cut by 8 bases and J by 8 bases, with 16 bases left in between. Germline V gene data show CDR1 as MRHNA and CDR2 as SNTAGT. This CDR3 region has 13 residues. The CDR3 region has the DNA TGTGCCAGCTCGGACACCCGGCACGATGAGCAGTTCTTC. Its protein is CASSDTRHDEQFF.

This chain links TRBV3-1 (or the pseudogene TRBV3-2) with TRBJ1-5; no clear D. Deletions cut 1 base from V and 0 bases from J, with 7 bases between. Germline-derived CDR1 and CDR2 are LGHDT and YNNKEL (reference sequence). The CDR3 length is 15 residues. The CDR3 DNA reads TGTGCCAGCAGCCAAGGTAGAGGTAGCAATCAGCCCCAGCATTTT. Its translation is CASSQGRGSNQPQHF.

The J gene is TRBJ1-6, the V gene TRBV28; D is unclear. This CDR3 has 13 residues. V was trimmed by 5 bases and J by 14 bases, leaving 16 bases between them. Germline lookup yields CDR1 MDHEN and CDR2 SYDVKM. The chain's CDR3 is CASSPDSRMALHF. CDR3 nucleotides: TGTGCCAGCAGTCCTGACTCTCGAATGGCCCTCCACTTT.

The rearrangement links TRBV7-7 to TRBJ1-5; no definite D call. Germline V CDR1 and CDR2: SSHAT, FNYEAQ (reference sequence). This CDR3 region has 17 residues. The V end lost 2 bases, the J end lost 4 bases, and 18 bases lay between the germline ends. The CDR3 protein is CASSLRKVVFGNQPQHF. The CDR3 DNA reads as TGTGCCAGCAGCTTAAGAAAAGTGGTTTTTGGGAATCAGCCCCAGCATTTT.

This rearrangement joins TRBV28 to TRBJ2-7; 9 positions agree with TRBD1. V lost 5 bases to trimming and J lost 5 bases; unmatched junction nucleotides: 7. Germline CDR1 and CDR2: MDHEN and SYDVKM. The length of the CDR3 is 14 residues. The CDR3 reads CASSAGTGIDEQYF. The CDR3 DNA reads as TGTGCCAGCAGTGCCGGGACAGGGATCGACGAGCAGTACTTC.

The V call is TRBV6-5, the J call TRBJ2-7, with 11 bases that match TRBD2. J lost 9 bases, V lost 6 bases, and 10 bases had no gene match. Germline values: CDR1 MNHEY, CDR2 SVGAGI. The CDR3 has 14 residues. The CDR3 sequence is CASRLAGVTGGQYF. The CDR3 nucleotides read TGTGCCAGCAGACTAGCGGGGGTAACAGGTGGGCAGTACTTC.

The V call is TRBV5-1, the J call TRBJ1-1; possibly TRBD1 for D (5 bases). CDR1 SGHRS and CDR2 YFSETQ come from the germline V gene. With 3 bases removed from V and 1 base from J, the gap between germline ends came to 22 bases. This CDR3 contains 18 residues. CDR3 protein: CASSSQGIRAQWNTEAFF. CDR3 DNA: TGCGCCAGCAGCTCGCAGGGTATTAGGGCCCAGTGGAACACTGAAGCTTTCTTT.

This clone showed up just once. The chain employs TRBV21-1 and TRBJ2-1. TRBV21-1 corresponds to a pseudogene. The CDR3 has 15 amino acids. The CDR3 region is CASSKGKTRLNEQFF. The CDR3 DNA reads TGTGCCAGCAGCAAAGGAAAGACCCGTCTCAATGAGCAGTTCTTC.

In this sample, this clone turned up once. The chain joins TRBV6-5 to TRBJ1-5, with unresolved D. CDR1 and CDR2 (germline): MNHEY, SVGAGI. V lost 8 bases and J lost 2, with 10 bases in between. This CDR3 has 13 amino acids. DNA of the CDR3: TGTGCCAGCCACTTATCGGGCAATCAGCCCCAGCATTTT. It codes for CASHLSGNQPQHF.

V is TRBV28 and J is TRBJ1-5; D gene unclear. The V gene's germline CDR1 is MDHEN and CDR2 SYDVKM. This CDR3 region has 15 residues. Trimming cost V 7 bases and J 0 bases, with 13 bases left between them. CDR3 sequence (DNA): TGTGCCAGCACCCGAGACGGCCTTAGCAATCAGCCCCAGCATTTT. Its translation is CASTRDGLSNQPQHF.

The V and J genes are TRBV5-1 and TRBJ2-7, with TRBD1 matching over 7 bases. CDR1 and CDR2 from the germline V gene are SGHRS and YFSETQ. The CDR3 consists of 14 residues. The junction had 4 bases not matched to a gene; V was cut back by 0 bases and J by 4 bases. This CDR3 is CASSLGDSNYEQYF. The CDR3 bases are TGCGCCAGCAGCTTGGGGGACAGCAATTACGAGCAGTACTTC. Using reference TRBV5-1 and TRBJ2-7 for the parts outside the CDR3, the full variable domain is KAGVTQTPRYLIKTRGQQVTLSCSPISGHRSVSWYQQTPGQGLQFLFEYFSETQRNKGNFPGRFSGRQFSNSRSEMNVSTLELGDSALYLCASSLGDSNYEQYFGPGTRLTVT.

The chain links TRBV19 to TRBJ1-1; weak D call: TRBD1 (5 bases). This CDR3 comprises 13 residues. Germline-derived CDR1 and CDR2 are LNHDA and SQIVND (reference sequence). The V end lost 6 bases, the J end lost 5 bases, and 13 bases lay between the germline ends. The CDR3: CASRTGGGTEAFF. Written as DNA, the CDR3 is TGTGCCAGTAGAACCGGCGGGGGGACTGAAGCTTTCTTT.

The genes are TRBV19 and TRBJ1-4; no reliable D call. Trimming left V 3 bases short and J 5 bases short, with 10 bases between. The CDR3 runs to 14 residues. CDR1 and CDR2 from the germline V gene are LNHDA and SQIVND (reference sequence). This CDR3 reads CASSIGRGNEKLFF. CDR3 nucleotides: TGTGCCAGTAGTATCGGGCGAGGGAATGAAAAACTGTTTTTT.

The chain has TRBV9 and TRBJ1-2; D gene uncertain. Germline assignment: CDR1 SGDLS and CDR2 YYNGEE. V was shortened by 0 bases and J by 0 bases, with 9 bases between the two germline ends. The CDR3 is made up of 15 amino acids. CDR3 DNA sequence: TGTGCCAGCAGCGTAGGGACTGTCCCTAACTATGGCTACACCTTC. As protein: CASSVGTVPNYGYTF.

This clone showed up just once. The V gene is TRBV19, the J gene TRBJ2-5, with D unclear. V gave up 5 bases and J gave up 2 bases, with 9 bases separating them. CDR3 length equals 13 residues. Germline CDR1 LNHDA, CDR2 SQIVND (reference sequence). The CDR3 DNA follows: TGTGCCAGTAGTGCTTACGAACAAGAGACCCAGTACTTC. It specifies CASSAYEQETQYF. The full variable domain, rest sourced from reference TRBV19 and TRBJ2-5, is DGGITQSPKYLFRKEGQNVTLSCEQNLNHDAMYWYRQDPGQGLRLIYYSQIVNDFQKGDIAEGYSVSREKKESFPLTVTSAQKNPTAFYLCASSAYEQETQYFGPGTRLLVL.

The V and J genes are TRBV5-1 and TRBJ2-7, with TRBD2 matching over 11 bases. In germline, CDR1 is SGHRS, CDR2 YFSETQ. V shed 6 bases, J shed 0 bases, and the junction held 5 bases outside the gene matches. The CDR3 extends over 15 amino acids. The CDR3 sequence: CASMKGTSGSYEQYF. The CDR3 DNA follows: TGCGCCAGCATGAAAGGGACTAGCGGCTCCTACGAGCAGTACTTC.

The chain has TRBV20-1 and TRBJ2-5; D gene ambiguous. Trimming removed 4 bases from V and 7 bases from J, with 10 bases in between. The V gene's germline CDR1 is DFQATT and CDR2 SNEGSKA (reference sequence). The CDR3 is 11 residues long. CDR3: CSATLSGTQYF. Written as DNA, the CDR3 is TGCAGTGCTACTCTATCGGGGACCCAGTACTTC.

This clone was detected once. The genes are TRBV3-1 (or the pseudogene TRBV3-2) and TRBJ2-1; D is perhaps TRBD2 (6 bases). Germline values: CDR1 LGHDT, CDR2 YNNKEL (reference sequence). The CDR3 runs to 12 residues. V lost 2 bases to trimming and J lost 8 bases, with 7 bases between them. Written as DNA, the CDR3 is TGTGCCAGCAGCCAAACTAGCCATGAGCAGTTCTTC. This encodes CASSQTSHEQFF.

The CDR3 DNA reads TGCGCCAGCAGCCCGGGGACAGGGTCCAATGAGCAGTTCTTC. Translated, it gives CASSPGTGSNEQFF. V usage is TRBV5-1 and J usage is TRBJ2-1, with 9 bases that match TRBD1. CDR1 and CDR2 from the germline V gene are SGHRS and YFSETQ. This CDR3 region has 14 residues. With 4 bases clipped from V and 6 bases from J, the junction kept 5 bases outside the gene matches.

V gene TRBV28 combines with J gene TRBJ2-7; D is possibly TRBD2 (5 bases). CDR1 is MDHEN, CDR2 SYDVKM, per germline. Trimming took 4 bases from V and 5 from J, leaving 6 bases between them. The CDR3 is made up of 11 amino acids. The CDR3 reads CASSSRDEQYF. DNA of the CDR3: TGTGCCAGCAGTTCGAGGGACGAGCAGTACTTC.

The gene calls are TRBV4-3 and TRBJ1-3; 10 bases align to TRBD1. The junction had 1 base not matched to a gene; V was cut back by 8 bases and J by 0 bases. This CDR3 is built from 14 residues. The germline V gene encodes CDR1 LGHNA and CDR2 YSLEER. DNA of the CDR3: TGCGCCAGCGGGGACAGGGGCTCTGGAAACACCATATATTTT. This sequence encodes CASGDRGSGNTIYF.

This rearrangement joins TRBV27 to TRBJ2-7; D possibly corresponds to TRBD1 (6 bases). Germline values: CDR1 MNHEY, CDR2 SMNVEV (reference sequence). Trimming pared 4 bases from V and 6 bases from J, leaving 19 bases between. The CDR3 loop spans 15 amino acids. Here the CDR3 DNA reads TGTGCCAGCAGTTCCTCAACAGGGTTTCTCCGCGAGCAGTACTTC. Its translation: CASSSSTGFLREQYF.

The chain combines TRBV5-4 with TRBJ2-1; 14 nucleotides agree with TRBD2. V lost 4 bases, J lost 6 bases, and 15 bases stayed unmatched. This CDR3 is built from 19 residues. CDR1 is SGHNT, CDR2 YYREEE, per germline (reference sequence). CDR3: CASSLDGTSGSNFTNEQFF. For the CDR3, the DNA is TGTGCCAGCAGCCTGGACGGGACTAGCGGGAGTAATTTTACCAATGAGCAGTTCTTC.